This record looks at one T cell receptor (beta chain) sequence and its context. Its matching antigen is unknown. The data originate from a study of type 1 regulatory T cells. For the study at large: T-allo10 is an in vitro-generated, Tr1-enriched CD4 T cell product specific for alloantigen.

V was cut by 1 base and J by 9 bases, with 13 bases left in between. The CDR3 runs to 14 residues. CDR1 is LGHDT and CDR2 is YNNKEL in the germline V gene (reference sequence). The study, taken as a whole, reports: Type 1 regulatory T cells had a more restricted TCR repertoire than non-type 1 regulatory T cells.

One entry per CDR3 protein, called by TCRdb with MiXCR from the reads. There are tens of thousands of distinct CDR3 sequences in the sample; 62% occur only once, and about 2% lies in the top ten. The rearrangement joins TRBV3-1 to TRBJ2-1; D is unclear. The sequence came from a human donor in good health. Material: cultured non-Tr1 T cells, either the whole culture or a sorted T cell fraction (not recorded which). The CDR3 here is CASSQGLQPAEQFF. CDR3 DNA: TGTGCCAGCAGCCAAGGTCTTCAGCCCGCTGAGCAGTTCTTC.